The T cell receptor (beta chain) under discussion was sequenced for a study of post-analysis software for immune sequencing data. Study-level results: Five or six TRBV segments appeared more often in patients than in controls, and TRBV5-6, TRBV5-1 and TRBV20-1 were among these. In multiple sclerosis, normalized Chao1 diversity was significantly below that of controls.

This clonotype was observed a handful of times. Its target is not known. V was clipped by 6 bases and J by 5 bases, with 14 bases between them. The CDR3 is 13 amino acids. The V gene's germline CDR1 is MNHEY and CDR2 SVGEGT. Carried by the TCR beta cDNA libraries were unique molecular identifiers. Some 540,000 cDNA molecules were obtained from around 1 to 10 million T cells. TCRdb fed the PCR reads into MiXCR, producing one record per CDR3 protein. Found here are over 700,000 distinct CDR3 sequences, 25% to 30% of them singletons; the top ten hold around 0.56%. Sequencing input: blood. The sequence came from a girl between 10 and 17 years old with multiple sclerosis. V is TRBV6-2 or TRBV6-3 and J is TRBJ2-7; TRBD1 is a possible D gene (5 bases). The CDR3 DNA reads TGTGCCAGCAGGATGACAGCAGTTAACGAGCAGTACTTC. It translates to CASRMTAVNEQYF.